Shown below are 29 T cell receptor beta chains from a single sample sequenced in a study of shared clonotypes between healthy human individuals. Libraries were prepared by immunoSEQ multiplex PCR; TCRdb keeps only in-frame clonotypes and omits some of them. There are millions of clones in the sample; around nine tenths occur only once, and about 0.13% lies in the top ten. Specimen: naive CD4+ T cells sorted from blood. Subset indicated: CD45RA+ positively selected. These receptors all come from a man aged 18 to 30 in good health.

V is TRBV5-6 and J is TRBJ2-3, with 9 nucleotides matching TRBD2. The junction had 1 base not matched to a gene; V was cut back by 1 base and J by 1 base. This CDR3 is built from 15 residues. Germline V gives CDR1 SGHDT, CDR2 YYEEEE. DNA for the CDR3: TGTGCCAGCAGCTTGAAGCGGGGGGGCACAGATACGCAGTATTTT. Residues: CASSLKRGGTDTQYF.

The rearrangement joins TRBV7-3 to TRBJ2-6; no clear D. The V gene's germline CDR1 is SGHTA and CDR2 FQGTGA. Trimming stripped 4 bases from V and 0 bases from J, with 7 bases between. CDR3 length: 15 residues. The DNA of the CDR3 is TGTGCCAGCAGCTCGCAGGTCTCTGGGGCCAACGTCCTGACTTTC. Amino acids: CASSSQVSGANVLTF. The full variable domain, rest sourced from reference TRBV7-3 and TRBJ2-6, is GAGVSQTPSNKVTEKGKYVELRCDPISGHTALYWYRQSLGQGPEFLIYFQGTGAADDSGLPNDRFFAVRPEGSVSTLKIQRTERGDSAVYLCASSSQVSGANVLTFGAGSRLTVL.

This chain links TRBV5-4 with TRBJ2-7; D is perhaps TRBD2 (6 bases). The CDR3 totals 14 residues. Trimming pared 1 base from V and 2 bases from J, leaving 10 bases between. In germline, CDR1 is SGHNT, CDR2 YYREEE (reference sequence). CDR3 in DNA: TGTGCCAGCAGCTTGAAGGAGGGGACCTACGAGCAGTACTTC. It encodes CASSLKEGTYEQYF.

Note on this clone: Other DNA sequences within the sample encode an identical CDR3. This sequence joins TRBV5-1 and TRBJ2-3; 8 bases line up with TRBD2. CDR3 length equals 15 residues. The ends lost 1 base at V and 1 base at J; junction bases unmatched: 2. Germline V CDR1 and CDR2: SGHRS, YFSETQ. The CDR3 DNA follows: TGCGCCAGCAGCTTGCCGGGAGGGGGCACAGATACGCAGTATTTT. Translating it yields CASSLPGGGTDTQYF. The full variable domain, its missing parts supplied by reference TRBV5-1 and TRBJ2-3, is KAGVTQTPRYLIKTRGQQVTLSCSPISGHRSVSWYQQTPGQGLQFLFEYFSETQRNKGNFPGRFSGRQFSNSRSEMNVSTLELGDSALYLCASSLPGGGTDTQYFGPGTRLTVL.

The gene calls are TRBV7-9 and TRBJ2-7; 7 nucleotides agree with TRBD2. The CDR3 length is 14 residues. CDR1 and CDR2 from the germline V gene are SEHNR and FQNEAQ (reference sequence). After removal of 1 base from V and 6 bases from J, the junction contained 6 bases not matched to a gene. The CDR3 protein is CASSLGGIAGEQYF. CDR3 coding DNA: TGTGCCAGCAGCTTAGGCGGCATAGCGGGCGAGCAGTACTTC.

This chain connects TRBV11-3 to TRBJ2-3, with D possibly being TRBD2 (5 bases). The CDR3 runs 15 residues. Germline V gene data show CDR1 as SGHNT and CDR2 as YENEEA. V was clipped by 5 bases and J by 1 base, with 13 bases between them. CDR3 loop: CASSVAGLRTDTQYF. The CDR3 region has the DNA TGTGCCAGCAGCGTGGCGGGCCTTCGCACAGATACGCAGTATTTT.

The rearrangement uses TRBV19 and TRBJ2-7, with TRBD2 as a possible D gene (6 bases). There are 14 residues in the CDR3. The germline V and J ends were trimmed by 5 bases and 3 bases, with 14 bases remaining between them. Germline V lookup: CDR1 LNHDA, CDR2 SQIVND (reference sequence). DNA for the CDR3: TGTGCCAGTAGTCTAGGGACTGGAATCTACGAGCAGTACTTC. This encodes CASSLGTGIYEQYF.

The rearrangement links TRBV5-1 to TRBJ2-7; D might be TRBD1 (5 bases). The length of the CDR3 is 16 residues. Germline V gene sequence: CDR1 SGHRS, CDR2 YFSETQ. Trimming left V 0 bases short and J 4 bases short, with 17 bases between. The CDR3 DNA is TGCGCCAGCAGCTTGGACTGGACAAACCGCCGGTACGAGCAGTACTTC. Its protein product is CASSLDWTNRRYEQYF.

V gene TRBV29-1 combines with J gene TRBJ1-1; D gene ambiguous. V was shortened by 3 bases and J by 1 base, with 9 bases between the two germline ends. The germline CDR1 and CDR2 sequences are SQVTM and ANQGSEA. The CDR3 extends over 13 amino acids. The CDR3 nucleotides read TGCAGCGTTGACAGACACTCGAACACTGAAGCTTTCTTT. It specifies CSVDRHSNTEAFF. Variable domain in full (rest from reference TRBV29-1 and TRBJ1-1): SAVISQKPSRDICQRGTSLTIQCQVDSQVTMMFWYRQQPGQSLTLIATANQGSEATYESGFVIDKFPISRPNLTFSTLTVSNMSPEDSSIYLCSVDRHSNTEAFFGQGTRLTVV.

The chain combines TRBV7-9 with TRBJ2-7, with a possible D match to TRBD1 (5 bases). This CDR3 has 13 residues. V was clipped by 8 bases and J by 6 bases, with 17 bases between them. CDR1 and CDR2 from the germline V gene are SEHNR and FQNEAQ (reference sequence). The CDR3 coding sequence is TGTGCCAGCGCCCTCCTCTCCAGGGCCGAGCAGTACTTC. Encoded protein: CASALLSRAEQYF.

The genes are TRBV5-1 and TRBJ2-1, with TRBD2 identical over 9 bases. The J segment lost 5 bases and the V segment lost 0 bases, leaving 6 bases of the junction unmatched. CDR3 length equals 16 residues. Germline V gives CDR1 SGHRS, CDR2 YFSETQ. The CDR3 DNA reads TGCGCCAGCAGCTTGGTTGCGGGGGGGCATAACAATGAGCAGTTCTTC. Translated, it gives CASSLVAGGHNNEQFF.

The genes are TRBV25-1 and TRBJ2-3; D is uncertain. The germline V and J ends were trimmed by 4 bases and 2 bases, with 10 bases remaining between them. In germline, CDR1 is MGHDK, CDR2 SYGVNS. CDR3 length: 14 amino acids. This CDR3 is CASSASGLTDTQYF. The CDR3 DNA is TGTGCCAGCAGTGCGTCAGGCCTCACAGATACGCAGTATTTT. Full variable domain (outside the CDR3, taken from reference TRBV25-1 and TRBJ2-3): EADIYQTPRYLVIGTGKKITLECSQTMGHDKMYWYQQDPGMELHLIHYSYGVNSTEKGDLSSESTVSRIRTEHFPLTLESARPSHTSQYLCASSASGLTDTQYFGPGTRLTVL.

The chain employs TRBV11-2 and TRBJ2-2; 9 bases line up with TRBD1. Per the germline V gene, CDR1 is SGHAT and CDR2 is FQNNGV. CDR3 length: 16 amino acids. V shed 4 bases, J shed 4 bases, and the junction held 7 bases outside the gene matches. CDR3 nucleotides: TGTGCCAGCAGCTCGGGGACAGGGAAATCCACCGGGGAGCTGTTTTTT. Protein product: CASSSGTGKSTGELFF.

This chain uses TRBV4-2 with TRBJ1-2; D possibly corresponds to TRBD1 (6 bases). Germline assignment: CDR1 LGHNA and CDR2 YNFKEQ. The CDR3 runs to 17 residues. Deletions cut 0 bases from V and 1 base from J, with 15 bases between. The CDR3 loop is CASSQDELTGHNYGYTF. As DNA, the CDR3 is TGTGCCAGCAGCCAAGATGAACTGACAGGCCATAACTATGGCTACACCTTC.

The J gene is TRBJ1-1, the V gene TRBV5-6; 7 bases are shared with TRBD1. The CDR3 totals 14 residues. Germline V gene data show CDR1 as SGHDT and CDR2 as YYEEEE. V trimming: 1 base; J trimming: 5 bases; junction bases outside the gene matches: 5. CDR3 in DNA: TGTGCCAGCAGCTTGTACAGGGGTAGGACTGAAGCTTTCTTT. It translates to CASSLYRGRTEAFF.

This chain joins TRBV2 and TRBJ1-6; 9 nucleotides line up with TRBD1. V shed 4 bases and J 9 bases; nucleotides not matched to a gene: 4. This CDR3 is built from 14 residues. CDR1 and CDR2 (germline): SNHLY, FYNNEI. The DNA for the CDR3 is TGTGCCAGCAGTGGGACAGGGGAGGGTTCACCCCTCCACTTT. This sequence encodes CASSGTGEGSPLHF.

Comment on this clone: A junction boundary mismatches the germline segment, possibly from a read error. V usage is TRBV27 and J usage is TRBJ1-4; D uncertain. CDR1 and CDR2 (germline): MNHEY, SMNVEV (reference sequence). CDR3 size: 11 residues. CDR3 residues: CASKSNENLFF. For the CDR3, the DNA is TGTGCCAGCAAATCTAATGAAAATCTGTTTTTT.

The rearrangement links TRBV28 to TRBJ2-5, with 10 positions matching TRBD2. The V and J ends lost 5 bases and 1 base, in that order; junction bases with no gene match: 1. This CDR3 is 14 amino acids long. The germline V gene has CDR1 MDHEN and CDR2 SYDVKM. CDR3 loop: CASSERGGQETQYF. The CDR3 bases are TGTGCCAGCAGTGAGCGGGGGGGCCAAGAGACCCAGTACTTC.

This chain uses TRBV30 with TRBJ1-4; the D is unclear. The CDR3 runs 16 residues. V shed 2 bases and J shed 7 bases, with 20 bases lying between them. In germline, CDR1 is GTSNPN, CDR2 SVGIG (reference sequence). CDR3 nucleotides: TGTGCCTGGAGTCCTACCCCGGGCATGAAGATTGAAAAACTGTTTTTT. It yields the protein CAWSPTPGMKIEKLFF.

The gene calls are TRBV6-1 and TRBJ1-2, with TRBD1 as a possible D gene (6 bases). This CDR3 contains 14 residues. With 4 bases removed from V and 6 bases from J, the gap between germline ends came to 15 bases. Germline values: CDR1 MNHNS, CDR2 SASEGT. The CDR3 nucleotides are TGTGCCAGCAGTGTCCGGGACATATCCCATGGCTACACCTTC. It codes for CASSVRDISHGYTF.

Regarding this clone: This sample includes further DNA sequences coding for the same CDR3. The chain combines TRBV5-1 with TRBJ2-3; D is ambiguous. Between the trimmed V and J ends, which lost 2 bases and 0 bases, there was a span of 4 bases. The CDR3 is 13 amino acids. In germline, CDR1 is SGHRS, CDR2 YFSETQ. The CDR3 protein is CASSFDSTDTQYF. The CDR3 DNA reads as TGCGCCAGCAGCTTTGACAGCACAGATACGCAGTATTTT.

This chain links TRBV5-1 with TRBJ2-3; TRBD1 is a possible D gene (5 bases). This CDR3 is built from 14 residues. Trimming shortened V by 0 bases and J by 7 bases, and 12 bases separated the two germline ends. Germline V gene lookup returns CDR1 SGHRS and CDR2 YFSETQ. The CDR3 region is CASSLGPSGNTQYF. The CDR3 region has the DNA TGCGCCAGCAGCTTGGGACCCTCAGGGAATACGCAGTATTTT. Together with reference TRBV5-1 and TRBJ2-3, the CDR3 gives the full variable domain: KAGVTQTPRYLIKTRGQQVTLSCSPISGHRSVSWYQQTPGQGLQFLFEYFSETQRNKGNFPGRFSGRQFSNSRSEMNVSTLELGDSALYLCASSLGPSGNTQYFGPGTRLTVL.

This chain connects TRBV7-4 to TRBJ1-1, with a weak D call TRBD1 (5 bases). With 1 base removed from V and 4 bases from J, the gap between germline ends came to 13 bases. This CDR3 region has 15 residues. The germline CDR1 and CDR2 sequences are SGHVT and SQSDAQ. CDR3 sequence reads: CASSLGFGGLTEAFF. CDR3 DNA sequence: TGTGCCAGCAGCTTAGGATTTGGGGGACTCACTGAAGCTTTCTTT.

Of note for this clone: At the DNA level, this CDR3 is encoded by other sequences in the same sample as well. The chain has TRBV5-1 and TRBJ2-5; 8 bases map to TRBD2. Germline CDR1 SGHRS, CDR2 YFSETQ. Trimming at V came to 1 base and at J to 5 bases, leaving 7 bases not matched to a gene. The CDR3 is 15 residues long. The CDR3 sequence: CASSLSGTRGETQYF. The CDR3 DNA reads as TGCGCCAGCAGCTTGTCGGGGACTAGGGGTGAGACCCAGTACTTC.

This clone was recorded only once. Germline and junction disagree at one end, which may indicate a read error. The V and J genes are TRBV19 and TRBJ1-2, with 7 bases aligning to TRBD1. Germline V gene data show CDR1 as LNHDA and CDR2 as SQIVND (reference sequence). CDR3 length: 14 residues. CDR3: CASSPNGQDYGYTF. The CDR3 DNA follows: TGTGCCAGTAGTCCCAACGGACAGGACTATGGTTACACCTTC.

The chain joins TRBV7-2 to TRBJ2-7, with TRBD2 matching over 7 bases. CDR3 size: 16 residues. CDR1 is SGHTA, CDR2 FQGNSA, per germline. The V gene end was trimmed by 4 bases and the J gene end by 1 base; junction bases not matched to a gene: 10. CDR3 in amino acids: CASSSLRGLQSYEQYF. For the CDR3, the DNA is TGTGCCAGCAGCTCCCTCCGGGGACTACAATCCTACGAGCAGTACTTC.

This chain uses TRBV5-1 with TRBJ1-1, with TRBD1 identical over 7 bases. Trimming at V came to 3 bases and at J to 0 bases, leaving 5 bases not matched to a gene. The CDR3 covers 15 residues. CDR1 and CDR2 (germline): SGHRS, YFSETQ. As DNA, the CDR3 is TGCGCCAGCAGCTCCGGACAGGAAATGAACACTGAAGCTTTCTTT. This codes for CASSSGQEMNTEAFF.

CDR3 DNA sequence: TGTGCCAGCAGTCCTCCGGAGGGGAACACTGAAGCTTTCTTT. Encoded protein: CASSPPEGNTEAFF. The chain combines TRBV25-1 with TRBJ1-1; D uncertain. V shed 5 bases and J shed 1 base, with 11 bases lying between them. The CDR3 loop spans 14 amino acids. Germline CDR1 reads MGHDK; CDR2 reads SYGVNS.

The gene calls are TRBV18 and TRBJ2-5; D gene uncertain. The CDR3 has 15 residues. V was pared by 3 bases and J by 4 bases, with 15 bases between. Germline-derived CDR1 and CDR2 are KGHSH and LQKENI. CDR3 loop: CASSPGFPESETQYF. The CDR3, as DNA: TGTGCCAGCTCACCGGGGTTCCCGGAGTCAGAGACCCAGTACTTC.